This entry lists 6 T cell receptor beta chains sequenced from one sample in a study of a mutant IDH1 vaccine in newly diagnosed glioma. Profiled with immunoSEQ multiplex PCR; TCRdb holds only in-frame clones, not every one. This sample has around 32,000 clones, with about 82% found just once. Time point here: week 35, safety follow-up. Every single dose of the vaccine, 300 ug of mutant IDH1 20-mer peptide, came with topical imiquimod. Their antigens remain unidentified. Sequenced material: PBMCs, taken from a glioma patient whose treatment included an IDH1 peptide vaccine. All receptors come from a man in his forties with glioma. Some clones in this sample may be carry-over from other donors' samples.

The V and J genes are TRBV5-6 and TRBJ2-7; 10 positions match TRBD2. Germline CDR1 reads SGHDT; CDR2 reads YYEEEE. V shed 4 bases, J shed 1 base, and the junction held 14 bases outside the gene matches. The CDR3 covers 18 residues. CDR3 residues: CASSRIQLTSGFSYEQYF. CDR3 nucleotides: TGTGCCAGCAGCCGGATCCAATTGACTAGCGGGTTTTCCTACGAGCAGTACTTC.

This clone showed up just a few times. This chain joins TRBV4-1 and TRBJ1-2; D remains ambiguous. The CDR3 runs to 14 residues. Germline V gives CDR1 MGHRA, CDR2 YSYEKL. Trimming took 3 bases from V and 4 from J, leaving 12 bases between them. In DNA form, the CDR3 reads TGCGCCAGCAGCCATTACTTAGGACGCTATGGCTACACCTTC. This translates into CASSHYLGRYGYTF.

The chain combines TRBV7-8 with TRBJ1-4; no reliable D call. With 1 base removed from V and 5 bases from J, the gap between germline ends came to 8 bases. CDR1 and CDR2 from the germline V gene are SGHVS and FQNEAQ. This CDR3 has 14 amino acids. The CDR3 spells CASSLETVNEKLFF. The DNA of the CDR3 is TGTGCCAGCAGCTTAGAAACAGTGAATGAAAAACTGTTTTTT.

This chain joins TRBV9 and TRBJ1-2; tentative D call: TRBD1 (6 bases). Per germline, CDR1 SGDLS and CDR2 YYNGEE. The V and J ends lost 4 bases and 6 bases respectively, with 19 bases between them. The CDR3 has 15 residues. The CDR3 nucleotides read TGTGCCAGCAGCATAGATTCTACAGGGATTGATGGCTACACCTTC. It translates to CASSIDSTGIDGYTF.

The CDR3 is CASSHPTGAYEQYF. Written as DNA, the CDR3 is TGTGCCAGCAGCCACCCTACAGGGGCCTACGAGCAGTACTTC. J is TRBJ2-7 and V is TRBV14, with 7 bases fitting TRBD1. V trimming: 3 bases; J trimming: 2 bases; junction bases outside the gene matches: 4. The germline CDR1 and CDR2 sequences are SGHDN and FVKESK. The length of the CDR3 is 14 residues.

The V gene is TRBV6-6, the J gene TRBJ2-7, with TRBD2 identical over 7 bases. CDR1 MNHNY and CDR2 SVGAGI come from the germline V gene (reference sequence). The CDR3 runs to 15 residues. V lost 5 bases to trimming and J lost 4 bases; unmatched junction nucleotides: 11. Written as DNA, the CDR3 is TGTGCCAGCAGTCCCGTAGACAGCGGGGCGTACGAGCAGTACTTC. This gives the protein CASSPVDSGAYEQYF.